A single T cell receptor (beta chain) is shown here with its context. Its specific antigen is unknown. No clone much larger than this one lies a single base away; base qualities are absent. The data are from a study of high-grade serous ovarian cancer treatment subgroups (dated by TCRdb to about 2021). About the study as a whole: On average, each sample produced around 13,000 sequencing reads and roughly 7,500 unique TCR beta rearrangements. The study examined TCR beta repertoires in high-grade serous ovarian cancer patients who were grouped under a laparoscopic triage algorithm by complete gross resection or by neoadjuvant chemotherapy response. The cohort comprised some 30 patients: around ten with no residual disease after primary surgery (R0), around ten excellent NACT responders, and around ten poor NACT responders. In total there were under 100 samples, since every patient provided one primary tumor sample and two metastatic tumor samples.

The 70 to 90 tumor samples underwent high-throughput TCR profiling using ImmunoSEQ. The study's own analysis went as follows. The repertoire diversity metrics included richness (unique productive sequences), clonality, evenness and relatedness, and the Bhattacharyya coefficient was used to measure similarity between samples. A sensitivity analysis that removed TCRs with fewer than two reads produced consistent conclusions. Sourced from immuneACCESS, this table was stored by TCRdb with only in-frame sequences that have V and J called. A share of the clones is absent; for the studies checked, an unresolved V gene accounts for under half, and the remainder has no known explanation. V, J and clone size were drawn from that table, and D and trimming were deduced from the DNA. Recorded for this sample are 2,500 to 3,000 clones; roughly 72% of them occurred a single time. The ten largest clonotypes hold roughly 13% of the sample.

The tumor samples were collected prior to definitive surgery or chemotherapy. The MD Anderson Biospecimen Extraction Resource handled genomic DNA extraction, while the MD Anderson Cancer Genomics Laboratory carried out the TCR sequencing. The CDR3 runs 16 residues from the cysteine to the phenylalanine. This entry keeps only the CDR3 DNA: 48 bases, framed from base 1. The V end gives up 6 bases and the J end 4 bases, leaving 15 bases in the junction not matched to a gene. The paper's findings and limits, for the study overall: Tumors from the same patient had repertoire similarity ranging from roughly 0.095 to 0.8, while tumors from different patients showed almost no similarity. TCR repertoire analyses focused on CDR3; CDR1 and CDR2 were not analyzed. Bulk tumor TCR sequencing lacked spatial information, limiting insight into HGSC tumor complexity and diversity. TCR clonal relatedness showed a positive correlation with neoantigen level and a trend toward positive correlation with copy number variation and mutation load from whole-genome sequencing.

This TCR came from a human donor with high-grade serous ovarian cancer. The sequencing input was tumor tissue. In this chain, TRBV23-1 is recombined with TRBJ2-7, with 7 central nucleotides matching TRBD1. TRBV23-1 falls under the ORF class, with uncertain function. The CDR3 here reads CASSPISGRGSYEQYF. The base sequence is TGCGCCAGCAGCCCAATCTCGGGCAGGGGGAGTTACGAGCAGTACTTC.